Following are 21 T cell receptor beta chains from one sample sequenced in a study of blood T cell repertoires in COVID-19. Assay: immunoSEQ multiplex PCR; the TCRdb copy retains only in-frame clones and omits some. Of some 250,000 clones listed, over 75% are singletons. Sequences were obtained from peripheral blood. Source of these receptors: a woman in her 30s with acute or convalescent COVID-19.

For the CDR3, the DNA is TGTGCCAGCAGCTTGGTTCGGCTGGGAGGTACGCAGTATTTT. Translated, it gives CASSLVRLGGTQYF. The chain recombines TRBV7-2 with TRBJ2-3, with D maybe TRBD2 (6 bases). Trimming pared 3 bases from V and 8 bases from J, leaving 15 bases between. CDR1 SGHTA and CDR2 FQGNSA come from the germline V gene. This CDR3 has 14 amino acids.

V is TRBV6-4 and J is TRBJ2-5; D might be TRBD1 (6 bases). The CDR3 consists of 14 residues. The germline V and J ends were trimmed by 3 bases and 5 bases, with 13 bases remaining between them. The germline V gene encodes CDR1 MRHNA and CDR2 SNTAGT. This CDR3 reads CASSETGGAETQYF. The CDR3 coding sequence is TGTGCCAGCAGTGAGACAGGTGGGGCCGAGACCCAGTACTTC.

The chain recombines TRBV12-5 with TRBJ2-1; 11 bases agree with TRBD1. With 2 bases clipped from V and 8 bases from J, the junction kept 23 bases outside the gene matches. Germline assignment: CDR1 LGHNT and CDR2 FRNRAP. The CDR3 consists of 21 residues. The CDR3: CASGLTSWDRGKKGIADEQFF. CDR3 nucleotide sequence: TGTGCTAGTGGTTTGACGAGTTGGGACAGGGGGAAGAAAGGAATCGCGGATGAGCAGTTCTTC.

V usage is TRBV5-4 and J usage is TRBJ1-1, with unresolved D. The germline CDR1 and CDR2 sequences are SGHNT and YYREEE (reference sequence). V lost 0 bases, J lost 1 base, and 4 bases lay in between. This CDR3 region has 13 residues. This chain's CDR3 is CASSLAKNTEAFF. For the CDR3, the DNA is TGTGCCAGCAGCTTGGCCAAGAACACTGAAGCTTTCTTT.

The gene calls are TRBV4-3 and TRBJ2-2; 13 nucleotides match TRBD2. Losses at the gene ends were 4 bases for V and 3 bases for J; bases not matched to a gene: 5. This CDR3 has 17 residues. Germline-derived CDR1 and CDR2 are LGHNA and YSLEER. The CDR3 region is CASSLGTSGTDTGELFF. In DNA, the CDR3 is TGCGCCAGCAGCCTAGGGACTAGCGGGACAGACACCGGGGAGCTGTTTTTT.

Written as DNA, the CDR3 is TGTGCCAGTGTCGACAGGGAATGGGATACGCAGTATTTT. Translated: CASVDREWDTQYF. This rearrangement joins TRBV14 to TRBJ2-3, with 7 bases lining up with TRBD1. The CDR3 spans 13 residues. The V and J ends lost 9 bases and 6 bases, in that order; junction bases with no gene match: 9. CDR1 and CDR2 (germline): SGHDN, FVKESK.

This sequence joins TRBV6-1 and TRBJ2-2; D is uncertain. Germline values: CDR1 MNHNS, CDR2 SASEGT. V was shortened by 2 bases and J by 0 bases, with 4 bases between the two germline ends. CDR3 length equals 14 residues. CDR3 sequence reads: CASSERSNTGELFF. The CDR3 bases are TGTGCCAGCAGTGAACGGTCGAACACCGGGGAGCTGTTTTTT.

There are a few counts of this clone. The genes are TRBV19 and TRBJ2-2; D is uncertain. The CDR3 has 12 amino acids. Trimming shortened V by 8 bases and J by 5 bases, and 9 bases separated the two germline ends. Germline V lookup: CDR1 LNHDA, CDR2 SQIVND (reference sequence). The CDR3 coding sequence is TGTGCCAGTTCTAGATGGACCGGGGAGCTGTTTTTT. This sequence encodes CASSRWTGELFF. The entire variable domain, with the rest obtained from reference TRBV19 and TRBJ2-2, is as follows: DGGITQSPKYLFRKEGQNVTLSCEQNLNHDAMYWYRQDPGQGLRLIYYSQIVNDFQKGDIAEGYSVSREKKESFPLTVTSAQKNPTAFYLCASSRWTGELFFGEGSRLTVL.

This chain links TRBV7-9 with TRBJ2-7; D is perhaps TRBD2 (6 bases). CDR3 length: 12 residues. The V end was cut by 5 bases, the J end by 4 bases, with 9 bases between. The V gene's germline CDR1 is SEHNR and CDR2 FQNEAQ (reference sequence). The CDR3 sequence: CASSPGGYEQYF. CDR3 nucleotide sequence: TGTGCCAGCAGCCCTGGAGGGTACGAGCAGTACTTC.

This chain links TRBV4-2 with TRBJ2-5, with D possibly matching TRBD2 (6 bases). The V gene's germline CDR1 is LGHNA and CDR2 YNFKEQ. The CDR3 is 16 residues long. Trimming removed 0 bases at V and 5 bases at J, with 16 bases between. Here the CDR3 reads CASSQEGTGLFETQYF. The CDR3 DNA reads as TGTGCCAGCAGCCAAGAAGGGACTGGCCTGTTCGAGACCCAGTACTTC.

Here the CDR3 DNA reads TGTGCCAGCAGCTCCCAGGGGGCGGATGGATACAATGAGCAGTTCTTC. Translating gives CASSSQGADGYNEQFF. This chain joins TRBV11-2 and TRBJ2-1, with TRBD1 identical over 8 bases. This CDR3 is 16 amino acids long. Germline values: CDR1 SGHAT, CDR2 FQNNGV. V trimming: 4 bases; J trimming: 4 bases; junction bases outside the gene matches: 9.

The CDR3 nucleotides are TGTGCCAGCAGTTACTCTTGGAGGGCTGGCTACACCTTC. Translated: CASSYSWRAGYTF. The genes are TRBV6-5 and TRBJ1-2; unclear D gene. V dropped 0 bases and J dropped 7 bases, with 9 bases sitting between them. The CDR3 length is 13 residues. The V gene's germline CDR1 is MNHEY and CDR2 SVGAGI.

The V and J genes are TRBV21-1 and TRBJ2-7; the table calls TRBD1, which could not be checked here. TRBV21-1 is a recognized pseudogene. The CDR3 consists of 15 residues. The CDR3 coding sequence is TGTGCCAGCAGCTTTCCCGGGACAGCCTCTTACGAGCAGTACTTC. It is translated as CASSFPGTASYEQYF.

The chain combines TRBV7-9 with TRBJ1-1; a weak D match, TRBD1 (5 bases). From germline, CDR1 is SEHNR and CDR2 FQNEAQ (reference sequence). The CDR3 is made up of 14 amino acids. Trimming stripped 3 bases from V and 0 bases from J, with 8 bases between. CDR3 region: CASSFRGMNTEAFF. The DNA of the CDR3 is TGTGCCAGCAGCTTCCGGGGGATGAACACTGAAGCTTTCTTT.

The rearrangement uses TRBV5-4 and TRBJ1-2, with 8 bases identical to TRBD1. The CDR3 spans 13 residues. CDR1 is SGHNT and CDR2 is YYREEE in the germline V gene (reference sequence). Germline trimming cut 5 bases from V and 2 bases from J; bases unmatched to any gene: 2. CDR3 bases: TGTGCCAGCAGACGGACAGGGAACTATGGCTACACCTTC. Translated: CASRRTGNYGYTF.

This chain links TRBV2 with TRBJ1-5, with 7 bases identical to TRBD1. V lost 4 bases and J lost 4; bases outside the gene matches: 4. This CDR3 spans 14 amino acids. CDR1 and CDR2 from the germline V gene are SNHLY and FYNNEI. The CDR3 loop is CASSVWTGNQPQHF. DNA of the CDR3: TGTGCCAGCAGTGTATGGACAGGTAATCAGCCCCAGCATTTT.

The chain is built from TRBV5-1 and TRBJ2-1, with a possible D match to TRBD2 (5 bases). The CDR3 is 14 residues long. Deletions cut 0 bases from V and 8 bases from J, with 12 bases between. From germline, CDR1 is SGHRS and CDR2 YFSETQ. For the CDR3, the DNA is TGCGCCAGCAGCTTGGGCTGGACTCTCGATGAGCAGTTCTTC. This sequence encodes CASSLGWTLDEQFF.

About this clone itself: This sample includes further DNA sequences coding for the same CDR3. The J gene is TRBJ2-2, the V gene TRBV18; D is unclear. There are 13 residues in the CDR3. Per germline, CDR1 KGHSH and CDR2 LQKENI. V was trimmed by 3 bases and J by 1 base, leaving 3 bases between them. The CDR3 nucleotides read TGTGCCAGCTCACCGCGGAACACCGGGGAGCTGTTTTTT. Translated, it gives CASSPRNTGELFF.

The chain couples TRBV4-3 to TRBJ2-7; D is uncertain. Deletions cut 0 bases from V and 1 base from J, with 7 bases between. Germline values: CDR1 LGHNA, CDR2 YSLEER. The CDR3 is 14 residues long. CDR3 coding DNA: TGCGCCAGCAGCCAAGATCCCTCTTCCTACGAGCAGTACTTC. Its protein product is CASSQDPSSYEQYF.

This chain uses TRBV29-1 with TRBJ1-5; a weak D match, TRBD1 (6 bases). This CDR3 comprises 13 residues. CDR1 and CDR2 from the germline V gene are SQVTM and ANQGSEA. The V gene lost 3 bases and the J gene lost 3 bases, with 9 bases spanning the gap. This CDR3 is CSVDQGPNQPQHF. The CDR3, as DNA: TGCAGCGTTGACCAGGGGCCCAATCAGCCCCAGCATTTT.

The chain has TRBV7-6 and TRBJ2-3; 7 positions match TRBD1. This CDR3 is 15 amino acids long. V gave up 5 bases and J gave up 5 bases; unmatched junction bases: 10. The germline gives CDR1 SGHVS, CDR2 FNYEAQ. The CDR3 region has the DNA TGTGCCAGCAGCGACATAGGGGGCGCGGGAGATACGCAGTATTTT. Protein product: CASSDIGGAGDTQYF.